The next 22 T cell receptor beta chains were all read from a single sample in a study of cytotoxic CD8 clonotypes in ibrutinib-treated CLL. TCRdb's copy holds only in-frame clones and misses some; the assay was immunoSEQ multiplex PCR. The sample yields around 160,000 clones, about 88% seen once. The sequencing used PBMCs, collected at disease progression, from a patient treated with ibrutinib. These TCRs come from a human donor with chronic lymphocytic leukemia.

This rearrangement joins TRBV4-2 to TRBJ2-2, with TRBD1 identical over 10 bases. V lost 0 bases to trimming and J lost 1 base; unmatched junction nucleotides: 2. The germline CDR1 and CDR2 sequences are LGHNA and YNFKEQ. The CDR3 runs to 17 residues. DNA of the CDR3: TGTGCCAGCAGCCAAGATCGGGACAGGGGGAACACCGGGGAGCTGTTTTTT. This gives the protein CASSQDRDRGNTGELFF.

J is TRBJ1-4 and V is TRBV9, with D hard to call. The CDR3 runs to 13 residues. Trimming stripped 7 bases from V and 0 bases from J, with 7 bases between. CDR1 is SGDLS and CDR2 is YYNGEE in the germline V gene. Here the CDR3 DNA reads TGTGCCAGCGCGGGAGCAACTAATGAAAAACTGTTTTTT. Amino acids: CASAGATNEKLFF.

The J gene is TRBJ2-5, the V gene TRBV27; the D is unclear. The CDR3 contains 14 residues. V was pared by 3 bases and J by 4 bases, with 12 bases between. Germline values: CDR1 MNHEY, CDR2 SMNVEV (reference sequence). CDR3 bases: TGTGCCAGCAGTTTGTCCGGCCGGCGAGAGACCCAGTACTTC. It codes for CASSLSGRRETQYF.

The J gene is TRBJ1-1, the V gene TRBV30; D remains unclear. CDR1 and CDR2 (germline): GTSNPN, SVGIG (reference sequence). The V and J ends lost 7 bases and 0 bases respectively, with 12 bases between them. There are 13 residues in the CDR3. The CDR3 nucleotides read TGTGCCTTTTCCGGAAGTCTGAACACTGAAGCTTTCTTT. Encoded protein: CAFSGSLNTEAFF.

This chain connects TRBV7-2 to TRBJ2-5; 11 bases align to TRBD2. Germline V gene data show CDR1 as SGHTA and CDR2 as FQGNSA. Trimming at V came to 1 base and at J to 4 bases, leaving 5 bases not matched to a gene. CDR3 length equals 16 residues. DNA for the CDR3: TGTGCCAGCAGCTTAGGCCTAGCGGGAGGAGTAGAGACCCAGTACTTC. Translation: CASSLGLAGGVETQYF.

The gene calls are TRBV19 and TRBJ2-1; the D gene is possibly TRBD1 (5 bases). This CDR3 spans 14 amino acids. Trimming left V 8 bases short and J 5 bases short, with 16 bases between. The germline gives CDR1 LNHDA, CDR2 SQIVND (reference sequence). CDR3 in amino acids: CASLGPGYHNEQFF. Here the CDR3 DNA reads TGTGCCAGTCTCGGTCCAGGGTATCACAATGAGCAGTTCTTC.

The rearrangement uses TRBV7-9 and TRBJ2-1, with TRBD2 matching 9 bases. V was clipped by 3 bases and J by 4 bases; unmatched bases: 7. The CDR3 covers 16 residues. Germline loops: CDR1 SEHNR, CDR2 FQNEAQ (reference sequence). CDR3 nucleotide sequence: TGTGCCAGCAGCTTCTTGCGTAGCGGGGGATACAATGAGCAGTTCTTC. The encoded protein is CASSFLRSGGYNEQFF. Full variable domain (remainder filled in from reference TRBV7-9 and TRBJ2-1): DTGVSQNPRHKITKRGQNVTFRCDPISEHNRLYWYRQTLGQGPEFLTYFQNEAQLEKSRLLSDRFSAERPKGSFSTLEIQRTEQGDSAMYLCASSFLRSGGYNEQFFGPGTRLTVL.

The V call is TRBV5-7, the J call TRBJ1-3, with D unclear. TRBV5-7 is recorded as an ORF, its role being uncertain. Trimming shortened V by 5 bases and J by 0 bases, and 6 bases separated the two germline ends. The CDR3 totals 13 residues. The CDR3 nucleotides are TGTGCCAGCAGAGAGAACTCTGGAAACACCATATATTTT. Protein: CASRENSGNTIYF.

The chain carries TRBV6-4 and TRBJ2-7; 10 bases map to TRBD1. The CDR3 extends over 16 amino acids. CDR1 is MRHNA and CDR2 is SNTAGT in the germline V gene. Trimming at V came to 5 bases and at J to 1 base, leaving 8 bases not matched to a gene. The CDR3 spells CASSTIRQGASYEQYF. CDR3 DNA sequence: TGTGCCAGCAGTACAATAAGACAGGGGGCATCCTACGAGCAGTACTTC.

The V and J genes are TRBV7-2 and TRBJ2-7; 8 positions agree with TRBD2. The CDR3 spans 14 residues. Germline loops: CDR1 SGHTA, CDR2 FQGNSA. Trimming removed 6 bases from V and 4 bases from J; junction bases left unmatched: 8. CDR3 bases: TGTGCCAGCAGTCGCACTAGCGGCACGTACGAGCAGTACTTC. Translation: CASSRTSGTYEQYF.

The chain joins TRBV19 to TRBJ2-3, with D unresolved. The CDR3 loop spans 11 amino acids. V dropped 6 bases and J dropped 2 bases, with 3 bases sitting between them. Germline lookup yields CDR1 LNHDA and CDR2 SQIVND (reference sequence). The chain's CDR3 is CASRNTDTQYF. CDR3 sequence (DNA): TGTGCCAGTAGAAACACAGATACGCAGTATTTT.

The gene calls are TRBV19 and TRBJ2-7, with 8 bases that match TRBD1. The CDR3 is 14 amino acids. CDR1 LNHDA and CDR2 SQIVND come from the germline V gene (reference sequence). J gave up 5 bases and V 3 bases, and 6 bases lay outside the gene matches. The CDR3 sequence: CASSMRQGIDEQYF. CDR3 bases: TGTGCCAGTAGTATGAGACAGGGGATCGACGAGCAGTACTTC.

The CDR3: CASSIAPGGLGADTQYF. The CDR3 DNA sequence: TGTGCCAGTAGTATAGCTCCAGGAGGCCTTGGCGCAGATACGCAGTATTTT. The chain carries TRBV19 and TRBJ2-3; tentative D call: TRBD2 (5 bases). This CDR3 region has 17 residues. Germline CDR1 LNHDA, CDR2 SQIVND (reference sequence). Trimming pared 1 base from V and 4 bases from J, leaving 18 bases between.

This clone was seen just once. The chain is built from TRBV15 and TRBJ1-5; D uncertain. The CDR3 has 14 residues. Trimming cost V 3 bases and J 6 bases, with 12 bases left between them. The germline CDR1 and CDR2 sequences are LNHNV and YYDKDF (reference sequence). The CDR3 here is CATSSGGSGQPQHF. The CDR3 DNA reads TGTGCCACCAGCAGCGGAGGTTCGGGTCAGCCCCAGCATTTT. Complete variable domain (other parts from reference TRBV15 and TRBJ1-5): DAMVIQNPRYQVTQFGKPVTLSCSQTLNHNVMYWYQQKSSQAPKLLFHYYDKDFNNEADTPDNFQSRRPNTSFCFLDIRSPGLGDTAMYLCATSSGGSGQPQHFGDGTRLSIL.

This rearrangement joins TRBV6-5 to TRBJ1-1, with no clear D. Germline V gene data show CDR1 as MNHEY and CDR2 as SVGAGI. V dropped 4 bases and J dropped 5 bases, with 14 bases sitting between them. This CDR3 comprises 14 residues. CDR3 protein: CASSSQTVRTEAFF. The CDR3 nucleotides are TGTGCCAGCAGTTCCCAGACGGTGCGTACTGAAGCTTTCTTT.

This clone has a single count. The rearrangement uses TRBV6-5 and TRBJ2-7, with 8 bases fitting TRBD1. Germline loops: CDR1 MNHEY, CDR2 SVGAGI. V was pared by 2 bases and J by 5 bases, with 5 bases of the junction left unmatched. CDR3 length equals 14 residues. CDR3 residues: CASSYRPGGDEQYF. The CDR3 nucleotides are TGTGCCAGCAGTTACCGCCCAGGGGGCGACGAGCAGTACTTC.

This clone occurred once. The genes are TRBV7-2 and TRBJ2-3; 10 bases map to TRBD2. Germline CDR1 is SGHTA and CDR2 is FQGNSA. The junction had 9 bases not matched to a gene; V was cut back by 5 bases and J by 1 base. The CDR3 consists of 17 residues. The CDR3 sequence is CASSARLAGGGTDTQYF. The CDR3 DNA sequence: TGTGCCAGCAGCGCCCGACTAGCGGGTGGGGGCACAGATACGCAGTATTTT. The whole variable domain, remainder taken from reference TRBV7-2 and TRBJ2-3, is GAGVSQSPSNKVTEKGKDVELRCDPISGHTALYWYRQSLGQGLEFLIYFQGNSAPDKSGLPSDRFSAERTGGSVSTLTIQRTQQEDSAVYLCASSARLAGGGTDTQYFGPGTRLTVL.

In DNA form, the CDR3 reads TGTGCCAGCAGCTCCGGGACTAGCGGGAGTTACGAGCAGTACTTC. This codes for CASSSGTSGSYEQYF. The rearrangement links TRBV7-2 to TRBJ2-7; 14 bases map to TRBD2. This CDR3 contains 15 residues. Trimming at V came to 4 bases and at J to 4 bases, leaving 3 bases not matched to a gene. Germline CDR1 reads SGHTA; CDR2 reads FQGNSA.

This clone has only one observation. The chain links TRBV14 to TRBJ2-2; 13 nucleotides align to TRBD2. V lost 1 base to trimming and J lost 5 bases; unmatched junction nucleotides: 7. The germline CDR1 and CDR2 sequences are SGHDN and FVKESK. There are 18 residues in the CDR3. The CDR3 DNA sequence: TGTGCCAGCAGCCAAGGGACTAGCGGGAGTATTGTAACCGGGGAGCTGTTTTTT. Encoded protein: CASSQGTSGSIVTGELFF. Filled out from reference TRBV14 and TRBJ2-2, the complete variable domain reads EAGVTQFPSHSVIEKGQTVTLRCDPISGHDNLYWYRRVMGKEIKFLLHFVKESKQDESGMPNNRFLAERTGGTYSTLKVQPAELEDSGVYFCASSQGTSGSIVTGELFFGEGSRLTVL.

This clone was detected once. The J gene is TRBJ2-5, the V gene TRBV5-1; no firm D call. Germline CDR1 reads SGHRS; CDR2 reads YFSETQ. V was trimmed by 1 base and J by 5 bases, leaving 15 bases between them. This CDR3 is 15 amino acids long. In nucleotides, the CDR3 is TGCGCCAGCAGCTTGTCGACCCAGAGAAAGGAGACCCAGTACTTC. It translates to CASSLSTQRKETQYF.

The chain combines TRBV7-6 with TRBJ2-1; D could derive from TRBD1 or TRBD2 (5 bases each). This CDR3 has 13 residues. Germline CDR1 and CDR2: SGHVS and FNYEAQ. V was clipped by 8 bases and J by 5 bases, with 13 bases between them. The CDR3 sequence is CASSGTGNNEQFF. The DNA for the CDR3 is TGTGCCAGCTCAGGGACGGGGAACAATGAGCAGTTCTTC. Combining the CDR3 with reference TRBV7-6 and TRBJ2-1 gives the whole variable domain GAGVSQSPRYKVTKRGQDVALRCDPISGHVSLYWYRQALGQGPEFLTYFNYEAQQDKSGLPNDRFSAERPEGSISTLTIQRTEQRDSAMYRCASSGTGNNEQFFGPGTRLTVL.

The chain employs TRBV5-6 and TRBJ2-7; unclear D gene. Trimming removed 3 bases from V and 0 bases from J, with 4 bases in between. The CDR3 totals 12 residues. Germline V gene lookup returns CDR1 SGHDT and CDR2 YYEEEE. The CDR3 DNA reads as TGTGCCAGCAGCTCAGGCTCCTACGAGCAGTACTTC. Its translation is CASSSGSYEQYF.